These 5 T cell receptor beta chains originate from one sample sequenced in a study of shared clonotypes between healthy human individuals. Assay used: immunoSEQ multiplex PCR; TCRdb lists only in-frame clones, some missing. Of about 510,000 clones in the sample, 90% to 96% were seen once. The sequencing sample was made of naive CD4+ T cells sorted from blood. The subset was: CD45RA+ positively selected. These receptors were collected from a woman in her twenties or thirties in good health.

The chain combines TRBV7-7 with TRBJ2-7; D is unclear. The CDR3 sequence is 15 residues long. The V and J ends lost 5 bases and 0 bases respectively, with 14 bases between them. Germline V gives CDR1 SSHAT, CDR2 FNYEAQ (reference sequence). The CDR3 bases are TGTGCCAGCAGCGAGACTGCATATACCTCCTACGAGCAGTACTTC. This sequence encodes CASSETAYTSYEQYF.

The chain has TRBV7-9 and TRBJ2-7, with TRBD2 matching 8 bases. The CDR3 has 16 residues. Germline V lookup: CDR1 SEHNR, CDR2 FQNEAQ (reference sequence). V lost 5 bases to trimming and J lost 4 bases; unmatched junction nucleotides: 13. CDR3 nucleotide sequence: TGTGCCAGCAGCGAGCCCCTAGCGGGTGTGATTTACGAGCAGTACTTC. Translating gives CASSEPLAGVIYEQYF.

The V call is TRBV11-2, the J call TRBJ2-7, with 8 bases aligning to TRBD1. The germline V gene encodes CDR1 SGHAT and CDR2 FQNNGV. The CDR3 loop spans 14 amino acids. The V segment lost 5 bases and the J segment 0 bases; nucleotides outside the gene matches: 3. The DNA for the CDR3 is TGTGCCAGCAGCCGACAGGGGTCCTCCTACGAGCAGTACTTC. It encodes CASSRQGSSYEQYF.

The gene calls are TRBV10-3 and TRBJ1-3; 7 nucleotides agree with TRBD1. Germline lookup yields CDR1 ENHRY and CDR2 SYGVKD. The CDR3 runs 17 residues. Trimming at V came to 6 bases and at J to 0 bases, leaving 11 bases not matched to a gene. The CDR3 DNA is TGTGCCATCAGCCAACATTTCAGGGGGACCTCTGGAAACACCATATATTTT. It specifies CAISQHFRGTSGNTIYF.

This clone was counted a single time. The chain links TRBV5-1 to TRBJ2-7; perhaps TRBD1 as D (6 bases). The V gene's germline CDR1 is SGHRS and CDR2 YFSETQ. The CDR3 runs 16 residues. Trimming left V 4 bases short and J 4 bases short, with 21 bases between. The DNA for the CDR3 is TGCGCCAGCAGCCCCGGACAGCAGCCTACGATATACGAGCAGTACTTC. It encodes CASSPGQQPTIYEQYF.